The rows below give T cell receptor beta chains drawn from one sample of a study of T cell repertoires in cytomegalovirus infection. MiXCR, applied by TCRdb to the reads, yields one record per CDR3 protein. The sample includes 310,000 or so distinct CDR3 sequences, roughly 23% seen only once; the top ten take about 15%. The sequenced sample consisted of PBMCs. The receptors were sampled from a human donor in good health (CMV status not recorded). Some clones in this sample may be carry-over from other donors' samples. CDR3s include the opening cysteine and the closing phenylalanine or tryptophan. D genes are given only for firm matches. The listing skips clone size in some rows; elsewhere it reads once, few, many or a size class.

CDR3 | DNA | V | length | D | size | J
CASSSRAAKQFF | TGTGCCAGCAGCTCAAGAGCGGCCAAGCAGTTCTTC | TRBV7-2 | 12 | NA | NA | TRBJ2-1
CASSLDTNYGYTF | TGTGCCAGCAGTTTAGACACCAACTATGGCTACACCTTC | TRBV12-3/TRBV12-4 | 13 | NA | many | TRBJ1-2
CASTRTGYTEAFF | TGTGCCAGCACCCGGACAGGATACACTGAAGCTTTCTTT | TRBV28 | 13 | TRBD1 | NA | TRBJ1-1
CASSQDLSGVGYEQYF | TGTGCCAGCAGCCAAGATCTGTCGGGAGTGGGCTACGAGCAGTACTTC | TRBV14 | 16 | NA | NA | TRBJ2-7
CASSPGLAGLYEQYF | TGTGCCAGCAGCCCAGGACTAGCGGGACTCTACGAGCAGTACTTC | TRBV3-1 | 15 | TRBD2 | few | TRBJ2-7
CSARPLAGNYNEQFF | TGCAGTGCACGCCCCTTAGCGGGGAACTACAATGAGCAGTTCTTC | TRBV20-1 | 15 | TRBD2 | NA | TRBJ2-1
CASRTTGGSYEQYF | TGTGCCAGCAGGACGACAGGGGGATCCTACGAGCAGTACTTC | TRBV6-2/TRBV6-3 | 14 | TRBD1 | many | TRBJ2-7
CASSFVQGTDTQYF | TGTGCCAGCAGTTTTGTACAGGGAACAGATACGCAGTATTTT | TRBV27 | 14 | NA | NA | TRBJ2-3
CSVAGAVTGELFF | TGCAGCGTTGCTGGGGCGGTCACCGGGGAGCTGTTTTTT | TRBV29-1 | 13 | NA | NA | TRBJ2-2
CASSLGPTSGTSGDTQYF | TGTGCCAGCAGCTTAGGACCCACTAGCGGGACTTCGGGAGATACGCAGTATTTT | TRBV5-5 | 18 | TRBD2 | NA | TRBJ2-3
CASITDRFPYGYTF | TGTGCCAGCATCACAGACAGATTCCCCTATGGCTACACCTTC | TRBV7-2 | 14 | NA | many | TRBJ1-2
CASSLEPGTNQPQHF | TGTGCCAGCAGCTTGGAACCAGGGACCAATCAGCCCCAGCATTTT | TRBV5-4 | 15 | NA | NA | TRBJ1-5
CASRGDTYEQYF | TGTGCCAGCAGGGGGGATACCTACGAGCAGTACTTC | TRBV27 | 12 | NA | few | TRBJ2-7
CASSLKDFGTGFTSVLKKTQYF | TGTGCCAGCAGTTTAAAGGACTTTGGGACAGGGTTTACTAGCGTCTTGAAGAAGACCCAGTACTTC | TRBV12-3/TRBV12-4 | 22 | TRBD1 | NA | TRBJ2-5
CSVQGRITEAFF | TGCAGCGTGCAGGGGAGGATCACTGAAGCTTTCTTT | TRBV29-1 | 12 | NA | NA | TRBJ1-1
CASRGQDREVYEQYF | TGTGCCAGCAGAGGTCAGGACAGGGAGGTCTACGAGCAGTACTTC | TRBV28 | 15 | TRBD1 | NA | TRBJ2-7
CSASYGRGFEQYF | TGCAGTGCTAGTTACGGCAGAGGGTTCGAGCAGTACTTC | TRBV20-1 | 13 | NA | few | TRBJ2-7
CASSSLDRETQYF | TGCGCCAGCAGCTCCCTCGACAGGGAGACCCAGTACTTC | TRBV5-1 | 13 | NA | NA | TRBJ2-5
CASGLAHLGEQFF | TGTGCTAGTGGTTTGGCCCACCTTGGTGAGCAGTTCTTC | TRBV12-5 | 13 | NA | few | TRBJ2-1
CASSQYKTGRDTEAFF | TGTGCCAGCAGTCAATACAAGACGGGGAGGGACACTGAAGCTTTCTTT | TRBV6-6 | 16 | NA | NA | TRBJ1-1
CASSFSQGSGEQYF | TGCGCCAGCAGCTTTTCACAGGGGTCGGGAGAGCAGTACTTC | TRBV5-1 | 14 | TRBD1 | few | TRBJ2-7
CASSYARTSGRGNEQFF | TGTGCCAGCAGTTACGCCCGGACTAGCGGGAGGGGCAATGAGCAGTTCTTC | TRBV6-5 | 17 | TRBD2 | many | TRBJ2-1
CASSPAPPYEQYF | TGTGCCAGCAGCCCGGCACCTCCGTACGAGCAGTACTTC | TRBV11-2 | 13 | NA | few | TRBJ2-7
CASSLVGGAGNTIYF | TGTGCCAGCAGCCTGGTCGGGGGAGCTGGAAACACCATATATTTT | TRBV7-2 | 15 | NA | many | TRBJ1-3
CASSLLGYEQFF | TGTGCCAGCAGCTTGCTGGGGTATGAGCAGTTCTTC | TRBV7-2 | 12 | NA | many | TRBJ2-1
CAISETGEGYTF | TGTGCCATCAGTGAGACGGGGGAAGGCTACACCTTC | TRBV10-3 | 12 | NA | NA | TRBJ1-2
CATRGGESYTF | TGTGCCACTAGGGGAGGTGAGAGCTACACCTTC | TRBV19 | 11 | NA | NA | TRBJ1-2
CASSSHRGVYEQYF | TGTGCCAGCAGTTCCCACCGGGGGGTTTACGAGCAGTACTTC | TRBV7-2 | 14 | TRBD2 | many | TRBJ2-7
CASSLFSGLNVAKQYF | TGTGCCAGCAGCTTGTTTTCGGGACTCAACGTGGCGAAGCAGTACTTC | TRBV5-4 | 16 | NA | NA | TRBJ2-7
CASSRTGGSTDTQYF | TGTGCCAGCAGCCGAACAGGGGGCAGCACAGATACGCAGTATTTT | TRBV7-2 | 15 | TRBD1 | NA | TRBJ2-3
CASSYPSGGRYNEQFF | TGTGCCAGCAGCTACCCCAGCGGGGGGCGATACAATGAGCAGTTCTTC | TRBV7-9 | 16 | TRBD2 | many | TRBJ2-1
CASSSTGGGQPQHF | TGTGCCAGCAGTTCTACCGGGGGGGGTCAGCCCCAGCATTTT | TRBV6-1 | 14 | NA | many | TRBJ1-5
CASSFPASGTDTQYF | TGTGCCAGCAGCTTTCCCGCTAGTGGGACAGATACGCAGTATTTT | TRBV7-3 | 15 | NA | many | TRBJ2-3
CASSQGLGNYGYTF | TGCGCCAGCAGCCAAGGTCTGGGGAACTATGGCTACACCTTC | TRBV4-3 | 14 | NA | NA | TRBJ1-2
CAWSRRTSGRLNEQFF | TGTGCCTGGAGCCGCAGGACTAGCGGAAGATTAAATGAGCAGTTCTTC | TRBV30 | 16 | TRBD2 | NA | TRBJ2-1
CASSPLAGGRENEQFF | TGTGCCAGCAGCCCTCTAGCGGGAGGGAGGGAAAATGAGCAGTTCTTC | TRBV7-9 | 16 | TRBD2 | many | TRBJ2-1
CASELGDTGELFF | TGTGCCAGCGAACTAGGGGACACCGGGGAGCTGTTTTTT | TRBV2 | 13 | NA | NA | TRBJ2-2
CASRLAGGLGQFF | TGTGCCAGCAGACTAGCGGGAGGGCTTGGGCAGTTCTTC | TRBV28 | 13 | TRBD2 | few | TRBJ2-1
CASSGGLNPYEQYF | TGTGCCAGCAGCGGAGGATTAAACCCCTACGAGCAGTACTTC | TRBV7-3 | 14 | NA | NA | TRBJ2-7
CASSPRGPDRRLFF | TGCGCCAGCAGTCCCCGAGGACCCGATCGACGGCTGTTTTTT | TRBV23-1 | 14 | NA | NA | TRBJ2-2
CSARRFGTGINEQFF | TGCAGTGCTAGGAGATTCGGGACAGGGATTAATGAGCAGTTCTTC | TRBV20-1 | 15 | TRBD1 | few | TRBJ2-1
CASSWGPEQFF | TGTGCCAGCAGTTGGGGTCCTGAGCAGTTCTTC | TRBV12-3/TRBV12-4 | 11 | NA | NA | TRBJ2-1
CASALSGSSYNEQFF | TGTGCTAGTGCCCTTAGCGGGAGCTCCTACAATGAGCAGTTCTTC | TRBV12-5 | 15 | TRBD2 | few | TRBJ2-1
CASSPTGSHEQYF | TGTGCCAGCAGTCCCACAGGGTCCCACGAGCAGTACTTC | TRBV6-2/TRBV6-3 | 13 | NA | few | TRBJ2-7
CASSAGAVLRDTQYF | TGTGCCAGCAGTGCTGGAGCAGTGCTTCGGGATACGCAGTATTTT | TRBV28 | 15 | NA | NA | TRBJ2-3
CASSLGENQPQHF | TGTGCCAGCAGCTTAGGGGAGAATCAGCCCCAGCATTTT | TRBV7-6 | 13 | NA | NA | TRBJ1-5